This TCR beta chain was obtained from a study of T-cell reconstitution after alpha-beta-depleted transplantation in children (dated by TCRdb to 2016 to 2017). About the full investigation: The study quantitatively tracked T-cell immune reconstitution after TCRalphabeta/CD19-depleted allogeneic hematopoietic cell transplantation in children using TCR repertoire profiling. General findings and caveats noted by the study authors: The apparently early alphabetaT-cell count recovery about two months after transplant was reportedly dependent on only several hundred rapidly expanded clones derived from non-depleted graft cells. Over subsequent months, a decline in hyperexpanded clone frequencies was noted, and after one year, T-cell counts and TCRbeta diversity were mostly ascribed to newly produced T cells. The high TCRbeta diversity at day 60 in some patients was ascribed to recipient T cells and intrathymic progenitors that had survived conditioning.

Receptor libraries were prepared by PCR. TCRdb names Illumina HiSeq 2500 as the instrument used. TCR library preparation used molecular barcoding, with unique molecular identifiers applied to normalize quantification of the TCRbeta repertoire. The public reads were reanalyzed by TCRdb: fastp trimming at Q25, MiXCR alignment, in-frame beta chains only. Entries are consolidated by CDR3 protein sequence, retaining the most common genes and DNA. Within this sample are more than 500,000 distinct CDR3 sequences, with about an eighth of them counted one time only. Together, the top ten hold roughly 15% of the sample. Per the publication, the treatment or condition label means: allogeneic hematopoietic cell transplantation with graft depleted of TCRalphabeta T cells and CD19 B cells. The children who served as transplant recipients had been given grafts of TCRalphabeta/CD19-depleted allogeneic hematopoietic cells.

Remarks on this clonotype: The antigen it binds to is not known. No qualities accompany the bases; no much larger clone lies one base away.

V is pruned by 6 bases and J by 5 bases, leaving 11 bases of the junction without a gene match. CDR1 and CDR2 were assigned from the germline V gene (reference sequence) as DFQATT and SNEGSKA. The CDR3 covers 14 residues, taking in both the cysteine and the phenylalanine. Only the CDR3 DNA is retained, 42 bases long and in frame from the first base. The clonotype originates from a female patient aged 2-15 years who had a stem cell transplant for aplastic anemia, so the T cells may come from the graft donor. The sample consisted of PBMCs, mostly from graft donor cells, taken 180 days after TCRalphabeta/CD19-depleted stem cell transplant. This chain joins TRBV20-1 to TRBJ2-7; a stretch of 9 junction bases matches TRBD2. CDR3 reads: CSAKSILAGNEQYF. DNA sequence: TGCAGTGCCAAAAGTATTCTAGCGGGAAACGAGCAGTACTTC.